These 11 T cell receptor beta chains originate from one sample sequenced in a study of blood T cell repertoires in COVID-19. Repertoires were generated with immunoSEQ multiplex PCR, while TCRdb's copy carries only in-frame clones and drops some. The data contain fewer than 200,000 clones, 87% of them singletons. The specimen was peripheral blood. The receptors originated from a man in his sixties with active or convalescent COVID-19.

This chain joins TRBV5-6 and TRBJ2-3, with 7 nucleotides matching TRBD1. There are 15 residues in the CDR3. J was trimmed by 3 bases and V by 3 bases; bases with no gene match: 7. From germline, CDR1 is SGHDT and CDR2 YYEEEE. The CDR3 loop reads CASSSGLTGTDTQYF. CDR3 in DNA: TGTGCCAGCAGCTCGGGTCTGACAGGGACAGATACGCAGTATTTT.

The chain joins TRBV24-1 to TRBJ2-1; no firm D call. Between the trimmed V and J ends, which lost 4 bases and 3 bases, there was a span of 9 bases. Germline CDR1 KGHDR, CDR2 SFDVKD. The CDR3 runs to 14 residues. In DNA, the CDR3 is TGTGCCACCAGTGACCCAAACTACTACAATGAGCAGTTCTTC. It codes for CATSDPNYYNEQFF.

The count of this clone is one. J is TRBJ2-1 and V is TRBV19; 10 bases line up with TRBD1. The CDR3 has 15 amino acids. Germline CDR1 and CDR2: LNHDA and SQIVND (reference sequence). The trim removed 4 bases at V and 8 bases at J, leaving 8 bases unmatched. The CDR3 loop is CASSKSGTGVYEQFF. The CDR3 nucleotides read TGTGCCAGTAGTAAGTCCGGGACAGGGGTCTATGAGCAGTTCTTC.

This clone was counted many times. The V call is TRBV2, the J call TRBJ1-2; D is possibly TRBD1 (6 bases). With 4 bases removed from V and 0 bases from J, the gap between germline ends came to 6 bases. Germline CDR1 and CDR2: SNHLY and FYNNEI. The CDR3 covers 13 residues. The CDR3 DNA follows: TGTGCCAGCAGTGCAGGGGCTAACTATGGCTACACCTTC. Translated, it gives CASSAGANYGYTF.

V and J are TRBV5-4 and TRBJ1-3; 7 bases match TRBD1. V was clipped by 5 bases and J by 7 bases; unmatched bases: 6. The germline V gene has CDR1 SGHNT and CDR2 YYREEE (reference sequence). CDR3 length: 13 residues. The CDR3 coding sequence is TGTGCCAGCAGTCCTGACAGGGTGAACACCATATATTTT. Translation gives CASSPDRVNTIYF.

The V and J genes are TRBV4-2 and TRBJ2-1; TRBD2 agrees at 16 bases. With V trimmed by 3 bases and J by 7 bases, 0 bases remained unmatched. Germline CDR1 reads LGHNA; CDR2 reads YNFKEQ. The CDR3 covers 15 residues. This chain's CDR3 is CASSQGLAGGNEQFF. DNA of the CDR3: TGTGCCAGCAGCCAGGGACTAGCGGGGGGGAATGAGCAGTTCTTC.

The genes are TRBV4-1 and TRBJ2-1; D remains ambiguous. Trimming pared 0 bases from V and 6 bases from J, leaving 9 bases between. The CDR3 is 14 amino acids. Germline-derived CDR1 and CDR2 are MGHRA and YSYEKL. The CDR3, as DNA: TGCGCCAGCAGCCAAGATGAGACACGCAATGAGCAGTTCTTC. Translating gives CASSQDETRNEQFF.

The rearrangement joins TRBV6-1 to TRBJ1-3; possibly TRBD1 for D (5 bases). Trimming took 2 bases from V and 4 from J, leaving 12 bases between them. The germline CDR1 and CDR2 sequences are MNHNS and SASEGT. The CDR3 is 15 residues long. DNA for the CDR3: TGTGCCAGCAGTGAATTCCAGGGTACCGGAAACACCATATATTTT. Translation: CASSEFQGTGNTIYF.

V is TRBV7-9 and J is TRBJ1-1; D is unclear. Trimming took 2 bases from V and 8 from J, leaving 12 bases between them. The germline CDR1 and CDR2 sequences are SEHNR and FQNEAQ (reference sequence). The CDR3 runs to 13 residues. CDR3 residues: CASSLRVNPEAFF. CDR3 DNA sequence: TGTGCCAGCAGCTTACGAGTGAATCCCGAAGCTTTCTTT.

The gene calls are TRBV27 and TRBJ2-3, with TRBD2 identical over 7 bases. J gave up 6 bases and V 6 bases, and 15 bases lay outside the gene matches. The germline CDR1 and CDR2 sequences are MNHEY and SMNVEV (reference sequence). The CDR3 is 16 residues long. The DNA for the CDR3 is TGTGCCAGCAGCAAGCGCACTAGCGCTCTATGGGATACGCAGTATTTT. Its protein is CASSKRTSALWDTQYF.

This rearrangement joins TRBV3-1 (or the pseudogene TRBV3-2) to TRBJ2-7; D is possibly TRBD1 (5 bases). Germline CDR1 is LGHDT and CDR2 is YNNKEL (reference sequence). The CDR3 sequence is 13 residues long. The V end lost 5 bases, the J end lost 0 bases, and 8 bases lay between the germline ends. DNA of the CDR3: TGTGCCAGCAGCTCACAGGTCTCCTACGAGCAGTACTTC. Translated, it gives CASSSQVSYEQYF.